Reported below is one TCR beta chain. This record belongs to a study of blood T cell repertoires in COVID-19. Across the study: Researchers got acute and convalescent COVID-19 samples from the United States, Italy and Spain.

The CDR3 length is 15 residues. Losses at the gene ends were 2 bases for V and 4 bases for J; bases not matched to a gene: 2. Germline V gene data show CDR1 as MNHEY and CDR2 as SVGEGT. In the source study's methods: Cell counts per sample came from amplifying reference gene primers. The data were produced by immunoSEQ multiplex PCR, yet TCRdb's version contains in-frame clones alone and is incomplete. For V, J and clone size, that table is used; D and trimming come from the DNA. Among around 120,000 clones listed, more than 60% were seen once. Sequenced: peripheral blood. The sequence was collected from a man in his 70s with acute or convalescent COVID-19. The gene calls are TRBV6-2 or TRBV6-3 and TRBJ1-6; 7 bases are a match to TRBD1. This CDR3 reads CASSYGQDYNSPLHF. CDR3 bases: TGTGCCAGCAGTTACGGACAGGATTATAATTCACCCCTCCACTTT.